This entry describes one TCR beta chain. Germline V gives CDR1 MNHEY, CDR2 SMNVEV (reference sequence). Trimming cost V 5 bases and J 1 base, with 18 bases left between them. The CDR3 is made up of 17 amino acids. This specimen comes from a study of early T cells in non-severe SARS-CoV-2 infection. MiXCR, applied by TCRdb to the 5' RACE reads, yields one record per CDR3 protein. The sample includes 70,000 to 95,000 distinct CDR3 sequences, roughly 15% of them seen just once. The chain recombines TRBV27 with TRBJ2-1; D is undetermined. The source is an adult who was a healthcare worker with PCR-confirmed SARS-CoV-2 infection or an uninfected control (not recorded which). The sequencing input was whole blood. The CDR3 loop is CASSNLARAWSYNEQFF. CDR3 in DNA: TGTGCCAGCAGTAACCTCGCCCGAGCTTGGTCCTACAATGAGCAGTTCTTC.